The subject of this entry is one T cell receptor beta chain. The antigen is unknown. This sample stems from a study of brain T cells in children with intractable seizures. Findings of the study overall: Absence of clones before surgery may stem from lower sequencing depth. HCMV serostatus was not known, and viral specificity came from CDR3 similarity only.

Here immunoSEQ multiplex PCR was the method, and the copy in TCRdb shows in-frame clones only, minus some. The profile covers approximately 23,000 clones, with 90% to 95% appearing a single time and about 6% taken by the ten largest. Germline V gene sequence: CDR1 MNHEY, CDR2 SMNVEV (reference sequence). The CDR3 has 14 residues. Losses at the gene ends were 6 bases for V and 2 bases for J; bases not matched to a gene: 4. This TCR was sampled from a boy aged 5-17 years with focal cortical dysplasia and intractable seizures. This material consisted of peripheral blood, taken at surgery. The rearrangement joins TRBV27 to TRBJ2-7, with TRBD1 identical over 10 bases. The CDR3 is CASSYGQGAYEQYF. The CDR3 bases are TGTGCCAGCAGCTACGGACAGGGGGCCTACGAGCAGTACTTC.